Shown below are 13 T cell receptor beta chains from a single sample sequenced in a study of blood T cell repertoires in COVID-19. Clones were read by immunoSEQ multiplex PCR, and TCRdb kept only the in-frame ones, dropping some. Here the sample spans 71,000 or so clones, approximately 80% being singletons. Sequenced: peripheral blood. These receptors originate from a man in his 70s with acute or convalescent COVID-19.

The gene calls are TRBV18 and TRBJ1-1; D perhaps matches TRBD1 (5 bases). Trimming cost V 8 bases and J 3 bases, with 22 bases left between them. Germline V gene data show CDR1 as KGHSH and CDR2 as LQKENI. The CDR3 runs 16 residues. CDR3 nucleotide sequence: TGTGCCAGCACAATCCGGGGGATAAGGAGAGACACTGAAGCTTTCTTT. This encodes CASTIRGIRRDTEAFF.

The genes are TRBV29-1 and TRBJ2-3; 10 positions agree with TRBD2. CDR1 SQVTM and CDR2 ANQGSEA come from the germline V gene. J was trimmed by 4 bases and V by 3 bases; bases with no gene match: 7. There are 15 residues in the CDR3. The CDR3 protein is CSVESGRAGADTQYF. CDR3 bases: TGCAGCGTTGAGAGCGGGAGGGCCGGGGCAGATACGCAGTATTTT.

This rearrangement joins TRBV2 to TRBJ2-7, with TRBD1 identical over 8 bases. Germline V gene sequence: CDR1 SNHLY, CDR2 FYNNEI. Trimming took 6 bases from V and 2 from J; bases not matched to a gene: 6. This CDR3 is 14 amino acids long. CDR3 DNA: TGTGCCAGCAGGGTGGGACAGGCCGCCTACGAGCAGTACTTC. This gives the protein CASRVGQAAYEQYF.

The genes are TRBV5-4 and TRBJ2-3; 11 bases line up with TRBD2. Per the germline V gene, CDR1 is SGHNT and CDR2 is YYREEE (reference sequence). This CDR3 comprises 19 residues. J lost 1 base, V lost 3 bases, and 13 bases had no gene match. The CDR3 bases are TGTGCCAGCAGCTCACCAAAGCCCCTAGCGGGAGGACGCACAGATACGCAGTATTTT. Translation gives CASSSPKPLAGGRTDTQYF.

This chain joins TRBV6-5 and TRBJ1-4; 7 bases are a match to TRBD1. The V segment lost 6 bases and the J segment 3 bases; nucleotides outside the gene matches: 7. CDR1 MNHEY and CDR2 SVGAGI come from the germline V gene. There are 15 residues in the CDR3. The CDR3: CASSPTGLPNEKLFF. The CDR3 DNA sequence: TGTGCCAGCAGCCCGACAGGGCTTCCTAATGAAAAACTGTTTTTT.

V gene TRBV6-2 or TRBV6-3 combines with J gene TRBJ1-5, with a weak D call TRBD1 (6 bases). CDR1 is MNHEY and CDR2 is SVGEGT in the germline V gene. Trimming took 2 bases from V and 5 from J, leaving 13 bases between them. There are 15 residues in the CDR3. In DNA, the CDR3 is TGTGCCAGCAGTTACCACAGGGCCACGGATCAGCCCCAGCATTTT. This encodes CASSYHRATDQPQHF.

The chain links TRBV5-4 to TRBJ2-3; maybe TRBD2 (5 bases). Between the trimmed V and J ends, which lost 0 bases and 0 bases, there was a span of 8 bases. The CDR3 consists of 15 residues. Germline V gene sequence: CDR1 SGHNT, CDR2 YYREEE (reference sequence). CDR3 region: CASSLAGVSTDTQYF. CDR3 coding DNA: TGTGCCAGCAGCTTGGCCGGGGTCAGCACAGATACGCAGTATTTT.

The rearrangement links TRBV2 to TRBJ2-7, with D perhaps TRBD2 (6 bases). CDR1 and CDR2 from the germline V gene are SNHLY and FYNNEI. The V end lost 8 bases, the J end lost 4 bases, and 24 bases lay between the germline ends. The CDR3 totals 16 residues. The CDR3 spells CASLDRDLSSTYEQYF. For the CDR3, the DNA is TGTGCCAGCCTCGATCGGGACTTATCATCGACTTACGAGCAGTACTTC.

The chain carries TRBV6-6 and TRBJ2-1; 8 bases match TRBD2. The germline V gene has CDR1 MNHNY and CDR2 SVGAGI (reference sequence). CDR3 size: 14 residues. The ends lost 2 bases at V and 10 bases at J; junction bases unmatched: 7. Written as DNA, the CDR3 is TGTGCCAGCAGTTACGGGACTAGACTATCCGAGCAGTTCTTC. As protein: CASSYGTRLSEQFF.

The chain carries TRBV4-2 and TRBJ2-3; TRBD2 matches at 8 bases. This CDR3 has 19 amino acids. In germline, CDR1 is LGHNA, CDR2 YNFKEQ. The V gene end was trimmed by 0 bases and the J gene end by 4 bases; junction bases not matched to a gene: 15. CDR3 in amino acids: CASSQDVESGSRMADTQYF. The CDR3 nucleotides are TGTGCCAGCAGCCAAGATGTAGAGAGCGGGAGTAGGATGGCAGATACGCAGTATTTT.

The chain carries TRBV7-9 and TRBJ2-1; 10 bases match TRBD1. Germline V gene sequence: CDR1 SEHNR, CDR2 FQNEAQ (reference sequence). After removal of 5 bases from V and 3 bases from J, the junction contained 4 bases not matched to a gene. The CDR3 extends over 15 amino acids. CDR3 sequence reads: CASSPRTGGYNEQFF. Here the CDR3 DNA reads TGTGCCAGCAGCCCTCGGACAGGGGGCTACAATGAGCAGTTCTTC.

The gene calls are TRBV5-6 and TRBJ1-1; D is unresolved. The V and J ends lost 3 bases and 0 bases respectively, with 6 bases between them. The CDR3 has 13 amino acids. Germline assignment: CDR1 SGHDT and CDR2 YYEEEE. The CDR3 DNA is TGTGCCAGCAGCTACGGGGTGAACACTGAAGCTTTCTTT. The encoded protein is CASSYGVNTEAFF.

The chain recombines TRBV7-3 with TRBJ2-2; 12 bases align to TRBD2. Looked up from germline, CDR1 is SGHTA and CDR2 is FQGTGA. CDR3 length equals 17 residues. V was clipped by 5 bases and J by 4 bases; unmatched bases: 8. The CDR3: CASSIRLAGVGTGELFF. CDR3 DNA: TGTGCCAGCAGCATTAGACTAGCGGGAGTCGGCACCGGGGAGCTGTTTTTT. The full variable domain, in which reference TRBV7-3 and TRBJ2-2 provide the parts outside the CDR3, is GAGVSQTPSNKVTEKGKYVELRCDPISGHTALYWYRQSLGQGPEFLIYFQGTGAADDSGLPNDRFFAVRPEGSVSTLKIQRTERGDSAVYLCASSIRLAGVGTGELFFGEGSRLTVL.